Listed here are 25 T cell receptor beta chains from one sample, sequenced in a study of blood T cell repertoires in COVID-19. The repertoire was sequenced with immunoSEQ multiplex PCR; TCRdb's copy has only in-frame clones and lacks some. The sample yields over 140,000 clones, roughly 73% seen once. Specimen: peripheral blood. These receptors were obtained from a woman in her forties or fifties with active or convalescent COVID-19.

The V call is TRBV7-9, the J call TRBJ2-3; 11 nucleotides align to TRBD2. V shed 6 bases and J 3 bases; nucleotides not matched to a gene: 8. Germline V gene data show CDR1 as SEHNR and CDR2 as FQNEAQ (reference sequence). CDR3 length: 16 amino acids. The CDR3 sequence: CASREVAGGPTDTQYF. CDR3 nucleotides: TGTGCCAGCAGAGAGGTAGCGGGAGGGCCGACAGATACGCAGTATTTT.

The table lists this clone with a count of one. The genes are TRBV6-5 and TRBJ1-1; TRBD1 might be the D (6 bases). V dropped 8 bases and J dropped 3 bases, with 13 bases sitting between them. Germline loops: CDR1 MNHEY, CDR2 SVGAGI. The CDR3 sequence is 13 residues long. For the CDR3, the DNA is TGTGCCAGCTTCGGGACAACCCACACTGAAGCTTTCTTT. It translates to CASFGTTHTEAFF.

The chain joins TRBV7-9 to TRBJ1-2, with 9 bases matching TRBD1. The germline V gene has CDR1 SEHNR and CDR2 FQNEAQ (reference sequence). This CDR3 spans 15 amino acids. V lost 6 bases and J lost 7; bases outside the gene matches: 12. The CDR3 coding sequence is TGTGCCAGCAGGCGATGGTCACAGGGGGCGACTGGCTACACCTTC. Its translation: CASRRWSQGATGYTF.

The J gene is TRBJ2-2, the V gene TRBV7-2, with 11 bases matching TRBD2. This CDR3 comprises 15 residues. Germline-derived CDR1 and CDR2 are SGHTA and FQGNSA. V was pared by 5 bases and J by 7 bases, with 6 bases of the junction left unmatched. The CDR3 region is CASSMTSGENGELFF. CDR3 DNA sequence: TGTGCCAGCAGCATGACTAGCGGGGAGAACGGGGAGCTGTTTTTT.

The chain has TRBV2 and TRBJ1-6; D not certain. V lost 7 bases and J lost 5, with 18 bases in between. The CDR3 extends over 16 amino acids. Germline loops: CDR1 SNHLY, CDR2 FYNNEI. The CDR3 spells CASIPSARVDNSPLHF. The CDR3 nucleotides are TGTGCCAGCATCCCCAGCGCCAGAGTGGATAATTCACCCCTCCACTTT.

J is TRBJ1-1 and V is TRBV5-1; D is unresolved. The V end was cut by 5 bases, the J end by 5 bases, with 16 bases between. This CDR3 spans 14 amino acids. Germline assignment: CDR1 SGHRS and CDR2 YFSETQ. This CDR3 reads CASSGLTRKTEAFF. The CDR3 coding sequence is TGCGCCAGCAGTGGCTTAACACGCAAGACTGAAGCTTTCTTT.

V is TRBV6-2 or TRBV6-3 and J is TRBJ2-5, with 9 nucleotides matching TRBD1. The trim removed 2 bases at V and 5 bases at J, leaving 6 bases unmatched. From germline, CDR1 is MNHEY and CDR2 SVGEGT. The CDR3 sequence is 15 residues long. CDR3 residues: CASSYPGQGLETQYF. In DNA, the CDR3 is TGTGCCAGCAGTTACCCGGGACAGGGTTTGGAGACCCAGTACTTC.

Regarding this clone: The same CDR3 can be traced to other DNA sequences in this sample. The rearrangement uses TRBV6-1 and TRBJ1-2, with 8 bases that match TRBD1. The CDR3 has 14 amino acids. The J segment lost 2 bases and the V segment lost 3 bases, leaving 2 bases of the junction unmatched. From germline, CDR1 is MNHNS and CDR2 SASEGT. The CDR3 DNA reads as TGTGCCAGCAGTGAGACAGGGGCCAACTATGGCTACACCTTC. Translating gives CASSETGANYGYTF.

This clone was counted only a few times. V usage is TRBV11-1 and J usage is TRBJ1-4; D not certain. Germline loops: CDR1 SGHAT, CDR2 FQDESV (reference sequence). Between the trimmed V and J ends, which lost 2 bases and 3 bases, there was a span of 4 bases. This CDR3 has 13 amino acids. DNA of the CDR3: TGTGCCAGCAGCTTACTTTCTAATGAAAAACTGTTTTTT. It is translated as CASSLLSNEKLFF. Using reference TRBV11-1 and TRBJ1-4 for the parts outside the CDR3, the full variable domain is EAEVAQSPRYKITEKSQAVAFWCDPISGHATLYWYRQILGQGPELLVQFQDESVVDDSQLPKDRFSAERLKGVDSTLKIQPAELGDSAMYLCASSLLSNEKLFFGSGTQLSVL.

The chain is built from TRBV9 and TRBJ1-3; perhaps TRBD1 as D (5 bases). The CDR3 covers 17 residues. V was pared by 0 bases and J by 3 bases, with 16 bases between. Germline V gene sequence: CDR1 SGDLS, CDR2 YYNGEE. CDR3 sequence: CASSVVPGLSGGNTIYF. The CDR3 region has the DNA TGTGCCAGCAGCGTAGTGCCGGGACTGTCAGGTGGAAACACCATATATTTT. The entire variable domain, with the rest obtained from reference TRBV9 and TRBJ1-3, is as follows: DSGVTQTPKHLITATGQRVTLRCSPRSGDLSVYWYQQSLDQGLQFLIQYYNGEERAKGNILERFSAQQFPDLHSELNLSSLELGDSALYFCASSVVPGLSGGNTIYFGEGSWLTVV.

The rearrangement joins TRBV19 to TRBJ1-1, with D possibly TRBD1 on 5 matching bases. Germline V gene lookup returns CDR1 LNHDA and CDR2 SQIVND (reference sequence). This CDR3 contains 11 residues. With 8 bases removed from V and 1 base from J, the gap between germline ends came to 5 bases. Written as DNA, the CDR3 is TGTGCCAGTCAGGGGAACACTGAAGCTTTCTTT. This sequence encodes CASQGNTEAFF.

The V and J genes are TRBV10-1 and TRBJ1-1, with TRBD1 as a possible D gene (6 bases). V lost 6 bases and J 2 bases, leaving 10 bases between the germline ends. Looked up from germline, CDR1 is WNHNN and CDR2 is SYGVQD (reference sequence). This CDR3 has 13 amino acids. In nucleotides, the CDR3 is TGCGCCAGCAGGGCGGACAGCAACACTGAAGCTTTCTTT. It is translated as CASRADSNTEAFF.

The chain joins TRBV28 to TRBJ2-3; 9 nucleotides agree with TRBD1. The CDR3 spans 17 residues. V gave up 5 bases and J gave up 0 bases; unmatched junction bases: 9. Germline values: CDR1 MDHEN, CDR2 SYDVKM. The chain's CDR3 is CASSPGTGSESTDTQYF. The DNA for the CDR3 is TGTGCCAGCAGTCCCGGGACAGGGTCGGAAAGCACAGATACGCAGTATTTT.

V and J are TRBV7-2 and TRBJ2-3, with 13 bases matching TRBD2. J was trimmed by 3 bases and V by 5 bases; bases with no gene match: 5. Germline-derived CDR1 and CDR2 are SGHTA and FQGNSA. The CDR3 loop spans 16 amino acids. In nucleotides, the CDR3 is TGTGCCAGCAGCCCCCGGACTAGCGGGGGAACAGATACGCAGTATTTT. It translates to CASSPRTSGGTDTQYF.

This sequence joins TRBV3-1 (or the pseudogene TRBV3-2) and TRBJ1-2; D unclear. CDR1 is LGHDT and CDR2 is YNNKEL in the germline V gene (reference sequence). This CDR3 is 15 amino acids long. Trimming removed 0 bases at V and 2 bases at J, with 10 bases between. DNA for the CDR3: TGTGCCAGCAGCCAAGACTTAATGCGGAACTATGGCTACACCTTC. This sequence encodes CASSQDLMRNYGYTF.

The genes are TRBV6-6 and TRBJ1-5; D uncertain. With 7 bases removed from V and 3 bases from J, the gap between germline ends came to 10 bases. Germline CDR1 reads MNHNY; CDR2 reads SVGAGI (reference sequence). The CDR3 runs 13 residues. The CDR3 is CASTEGYNQPQHF. In DNA, the CDR3 is TGTGCCAGCACCGAGGGTTACAATCAGCCCCAGCATTTT.

The chain recombines TRBV4-3 with TRBJ2-7, with a tentative D call TRBD1 (5 bases). The CDR3 totals 14 residues. Trimming took 0 bases from V and 7 from J, leaving 13 bases between them. Germline CDR1 LGHNA, CDR2 YSLEER. The CDR3 sequence is CASSQDQGFREQYF. The DNA of the CDR3 is TGCGCCAGCAGCCAAGACCAGGGTTTTAGGGAGCAGTACTTC.

This rearrangement joins TRBV7-3 to TRBJ2-5; 9 nucleotides agree with TRBD2. The CDR3 contains 14 residues. Germline trimming cut 3 bases from V and 4 bases from J; bases unmatched to any gene: 3. The germline V gene encodes CDR1 SGHTA and CDR2 FQGTGA. The CDR3 here is CASSFSGGGETQYF. In nucleotides, the CDR3 is TGTGCCAGCAGCTTTAGCGGGGGCGGAGAGACCCAGTACTTC.

This clone appeared once. CDR3 coding DNA: TGTGCCTGGAGTGCGGGGAGGGGGGTTTCACCCCTCCACTTT. This encodes CAWSAGRGVSPLHF. This sequence joins TRBV30 and TRBJ1-6, with a possible D match to TRBD1 (6 bases). This CDR3 spans 14 amino acids. The V gene's germline CDR1 is GTSNPN and CDR2 SVGIG (reference sequence). With 1 base removed from V and 9 bases from J, the gap between germline ends came to 13 bases.

The rearrangement links TRBV10-2 to TRBJ1-4, with 7 bases lining up with TRBD1. The trim removed 4 bases at V and 5 bases at J, leaving 7 bases unmatched. The CDR3 is 15 residues long. Germline lookup yields CDR1 WSHSY and CDR2 SAAADI. The CDR3 coding sequence is TGCGCCAGCAGTGGCACCGGGACAGCGAATGAAAAACTGTTTTTT. Protein: CASSGTGTANEKLFF.

The chain recombines TRBV19 with TRBJ2-1, with D tentatively TRBD2 (7 bases). CDR3 length equals 14 residues. CDR1 and CDR2 (germline): LNHDA, SQIVND (reference sequence). With 1 base removed from V and 7 bases from J, the gap between germline ends came to 11 bases. This chain's CDR3 is CASSIAGGGNEQFF. CDR3 DNA: TGTGCCAGTAGTATAGCGGGGGGCGGGAATGAGCAGTTCTTC.

The chain carries TRBV27 and TRBJ1-3, with a tentative D call TRBD1 (6 bases). With 7 bases removed from V and 0 bases from J, the gap between germline ends came to 7 bases. CDR1 and CDR2 (germline): MNHEY, SMNVEV (reference sequence). CDR3 length: 13 residues. The CDR3 is CASMDSSGNTIYF. In DNA form, the CDR3 reads TGTGCCAGCATGGACAGCTCTGGAAACACCATATATTTT.

V gene TRBV28 combines with J gene TRBJ2-1, with D tentatively TRBD2 (6 bases). The CDR3 spans 18 residues. Germline loops: CDR1 MDHEN, CDR2 SYDVKM. Trimming removed 10 bases from V and 0 bases from J, with 25 bases in between. CDR3 protein: CATREAISGPISYNEQFF. As DNA, the CDR3 is TGTGCCACGCGCGAAGCCATCAGCGGGCCGATCTCCTACAATGAGCAGTTCTTC.

The J gene is TRBJ2-1, the V gene TRBV10-3; perhaps TRBD1 as D (6 bases). The CDR3 loop spans 13 amino acids. V lost 8 bases and J 5 bases, leaving 13 bases between the germline ends. Germline V gives CDR1 ENHRY, CDR2 SYGVKD. The CDR3 coding sequence is TGTGCCATCGGCAGGGGCCCGGACAATGAGCAGTTCTTC. Residues: CAIGRGPDNEQFF.

This clone was observed once. The V and J genes are TRBV7-8 and TRBJ2-1, with TRBD2 identical over 7 bases. Germline lookup yields CDR1 SGHVS and CDR2 FQNEAQ. The trim removed 1 base at V and 7 bases at J, leaving 4 bases unmatched. The CDR3 contains 14 residues. The CDR3 sequence: CASSLDPGGNEQFF. The DNA of the CDR3 is TGTGCCAGCAGCTTAGATCCCGGGGGGAATGAGCAGTTCTTC.